These T cell receptor beta chains were read from a single sample in a study of regulatory T cells in long-lasting Graves disease. Each CDR3 protein gets one entry after TCRdb re-called the multiplex PCR reads with MiXCR. The sample lists 300,000 or so distinct CDR3 sequences, 15% to 20% occurring once. Sequencing was performed on peripheral blood mononuclear cells (PBMCs), taken when the disease was refractory, from a patient treated with antithyroid drugs. The receptors stem from a female donor with Graves disease. The CDR3 runs from the conserved cysteine through the conserved F or W. A D gene is named only where the DNA matches it firmly. Part of the rows lack a size; the others show once, few, many or a class for expanded clones.

TRBJ1-1 many . TRBV6-2/TRBV6-3 TGTGCCAGTTTGGAGGAGGGGTCGAACACTGAAGCTTTCTTT CASLEEGSNTEAFF
TRBJ1-1 . . TRBV19 TGTGCCAGTAGTACCGAGACGGATAACACTGAAGCTTTCTTT CASSTETDNTEAFF
TRBJ1-1 few . TRBV20-1 TGCAGTGCTAGAGGCGCTGGGGGAACTGAAGCTTTCTTT CSARGAGGTEAFF
TRBJ1-2 few . TRBV4-1 TGCGCCAGCAGCCAAGAAACAGTCAACTATGGCTACACCTTC CASSQETVNYGYTF
TRBJ1-5 . . TRBV18 TGTGCCAGCTCACCACAGGTGCAGGGGAGTCAGCCCCAGCATTTT CASSPQVQGSQPQHF
TRBJ1-5 many . TRBV18 TGTGCCAGCTCACTCTGGGAGGGGGATCAGCCCCAGCATTTT CASSLWEGDQPQHF
TRBJ1-4 many . TRBV11-2 TGTGCCAGCAGCTTAGGACGGACAACTAATGAAAAACTGTTTTTT CASSLGRTTNEKLFF
TRBJ2-7 . TRBD1 TRBV18 TGTGCCAGCTCACCACCGGACAGGGGCCGCGAGCAGTACTTC CASSPPDRGREQYF
TRBJ1-1 many . TRBV27 TGTGCCAGCAGTTCCTCAACCTACACTGAAGCTTTCTTT CASSSSTYTEAFF
TRBJ2-2 many . TRBV28 TGTGCCAGCAGCTTGGGACGATGGTCCGGGGAGCTGTTTTTT CASSLGRWSGELFF
TRBJ2-5 . . TRBV7-3 TGTGCCAGCAGCTTAGTGGGGGCCCGGGAGACCCAGTACTTC CASSLVGARETQYF
TRBJ1-5 . . TRBV6-1 TGTGCCAGCAGCCCTCCGGGACCGATAAATCAGCCCCAGCATTTT CASSPPGPINQPQHF
TRBJ2-7 many . TRBV11-2 TGTGCCAGCAGTAGAGGAAGGGGGGATTACGAGCAGTACTTC CASSRGRGDYEQYF
TRBJ2-7 few . TRBV14 TGTGCCAGCAGCCCCCAAGGGATGACTAGGCTAGCTGGGGAGCAGTACTTC CASSPQGMTRLAGEQYF
TRBJ2-7 few . TRBV5-6 TGTGCCAGCAGCTCGACAACAGGGTGGGTCTCCTACGAGCAGTACTTC CASSSTTGWVSYEQYF
TRBJ1-5 many TRBD1 TRBV11-2 TGTGCCAGCAGTCCCGACAGGGCCACCTATAGCAATCAGCCCCAGCATTTT CASSPDRATYSNQPQHF
TRBJ1-2 . . TRBV4-1 TGCGCCAGCAGCCAAGATCAGAGGCCCTACACCTTC CASSQDQRPYTF
TRBJ1-5 many . TRBV28 TGTGCCAGCACCACCTTGGGAGAGATCTATAGCAATCACCCCCAGCATTTT CASTTLGEIYSNHPQHF
TRBJ2-7 few TRBD2 TRBV28 TGTGCCAGCAGTTTGGGGGGGATCCCCTACGAGCAGTACTTC CASSLGGIPYEQYF
TRBJ1-2 . . TRBV6-6 TGTGCCAGCAGTTACTCCATTAGGCTCCCGGGAGGCTACACCTTC CASSYSIRLPGGYTF
TRBJ2-3 few . TRBV11-2 TGTGCCAGCAGCTTGGGAGCCCGCACAGATACGCAGTATTTT CASSLGARTDTQYF
TRBJ1-2 . . TRBV4-3 TGCGCCAGCAGCCAAGATAGAGGGTGGGTCTATGGCTACACCTTC CASSQDRGWVYGYTF
TRBJ2-7 few . TRBV30 TGTGCCTGGAGTGTACCTGCAGGGTCCTACGAGCAGTACTTC CAWSVPAGSYEQYF
TRBJ1-5 . . TRBV5-5 TGTGCCAGCAGCTGGGGGGCCGAGGGTCAGCCCCAGCATTTT CASSWGAEGQPQHF
TRBJ2-5 few . TRBV7-9 TGTGCCAGCCAGGTCCCGGGACAAGAGACCCAGTACTTC CASQVPGQETQYF
TRBJ2-3 . . TRBV5-4 TGTGCCAGCAGGCCTGGGTCGGGGGGCGGGACAGATACGCAGTATTTT CASRPGSGGGTDTQYF
TRBJ2-5 many . TRBV20-1 TGCAGTGCTGCGCGACAAGAGACCCAGTACTTC CSAARQETQYF
TRBJ1-4 once . TRBV2 TGTGCCACACACAGGGAGGAGGATGAAAAACTGTTTTTT CATHREEDEKLFF